Only a few counts were recorded for the clone carrying this T cell receptor beta chain. Its matching antigen is unknown. The data were taken from a study of cytomegalovirus exposure and HLA in healthy donors. On the study more broadly: Researchers found that under 90% of almost 400 genotyped donors fell within the Caucasian-associated ancestry cluster.

This PCR relied on a set of 60 Vbeta primers and 13 Jbeta primers. TCRdb's table, derived via immunoSEQ multiplex PCR, lists solely in-frame clones and lacks some. The sample has about 94,000 clones; roughly three quarters are singletons. General study points: A few CMV-associated chains were confirmed in vitro to be specific for CMV antigens.

Trimming shortened V by 1 base and J by 3 bases, and 4 bases separated the two germline ends. Per germline, CDR1 SGHKS and CDR2 YYEKEE (reference sequence). The CDR3 contains 12 residues. The sample taken for sequencing was PBMCs. The chain has TRBV5-5 and TRBJ1-1; the D is unclear. The receptor was derived from a male donor in good health and CMV-seronegative. CDR3 sequence: CASSLQDTEAFF. The CDR3 region has the DNA TGTGCCAGCAGCTTGCAGGACACTGAAGCTTTCTTT.